These 23 T cell receptor beta chains were sequenced from one sample in a study of blood T cell repertoires in COVID-19. Only in-frame clones appear in the TCRdb table, and some are missing; sequencing was by immunoSEQ multiplex PCR. This repertoire shows about 210,000 clones, about 90% found once; its top ten account for around 1.5%. Material: peripheral blood. The receptor source for this set is a man in his late teens or twenties with active or convalescent COVID-19.

This chain uses TRBV6-5 with TRBJ1-3, with D hard to call. This CDR3 has 12 amino acids. Looked up from germline, CDR1 is MNHEY and CDR2 is SVGAGI. The V end lost 8 bases, the J end lost 4 bases, and 9 bases lay between the germline ends. This chain's CDR3 is CASSRWGNTIYF. The CDR3 DNA sequence: TGTGCCAGCTCGAGGTGGGGAAACACCATATATTTT.

This clone was counted a single time. The V gene is TRBV3-1 (or the pseudogene TRBV3-2), the J gene TRBJ2-2, with a weak D call TRBD2 (6 bases). V lost 4 bases to trimming and J lost 0 bases, with 9 bases between them. This CDR3 comprises 15 residues. The germline CDR1 and CDR2 sequences are LGHDT and YNNKEL (reference sequence). The CDR3 sequence is CASSPGGPNTGELFF. The CDR3 DNA is TGTGCCAGCAGCCCCGGAGGGCCGAACACCGGGGAGCTGTTTTTT.

This CDR3 reads CASSLDPGQGRTNEKLFF. CDR3 nucleotides: TGTGCCAGCAGTTTGGATCCGGGACAGGGGCGGACTAATGAAAAACTGTTTTTT. The chain uses TRBV28 and TRBJ1-4; 10 positions match TRBD1. The CDR3 covers 18 residues. CDR1 and CDR2 (germline): MDHEN, SYDVKM. V dropped 3 bases and J dropped 2; count of bases not matched to a gene: 9.

The chain recombines TRBV24-1 with TRBJ1-2; the match to TRBD1 covers 9 bases. This CDR3 comprises 13 residues. With V trimmed by 5 bases and J by 10 bases, 7 bases remained unmatched. The germline gives CDR1 KGHDR, CDR2 SFDVKD. The CDR3 here is CATSGLGTGHYTF. In DNA, the CDR3 is TGTGCCACCAGTGGGTTGGGGACAGGGCACTACACCTTC.

The chain combines TRBV19 with TRBJ1-2; D is unclear. This CDR3 spans 17 amino acids. V gave up 3 bases and J gave up 1 base, with 18 bases separating them. In germline, CDR1 is LNHDA, CDR2 SQIVND (reference sequence). The DNA for the CDR3 is TGTGCCAGTAGTATTTGGTATAGTCTGGGAGGTAACTATGGCTACACCTTC. Translation: CASSIWYSLGGNYGYTF.

This sequence joins TRBV24-1 and TRBJ2-3; no clear D gene. CDR1 and CDR2 (germline): KGHDR, SFDVKD. The V end lost 4 bases, the J end lost 6 bases, and 7 bases lay between the germline ends. The CDR3 contains 12 residues. The CDR3 spells CATSDLPDTQYF. CDR3 nucleotide sequence: TGTGCCACCAGTGACCTCCCTGATACGCAGTATTTT.

This clone was seen once. CDR3 bases: TGCGCCAGCCGTGAGAATACAGGGCCCTACTATGGCTACACCTTC. Encoded protein: CASRENTGPYYGYTF. The J gene is TRBJ1-2, the V gene TRBV5-1, with a possible D match to TRBD1 (6 bases). In germline, CDR1 is SGHRS, CDR2 YFSETQ. The CDR3 runs to 15 residues. V lost 7 bases to trimming and J lost 3 bases, with 19 bases between them.

The chain has TRBV4-2 and TRBJ2-3, with 7 bases identical to TRBD2. Per the germline V gene, CDR1 is LGHNA and CDR2 is YNFKEQ. The CDR3 is 16 residues long. With V trimmed by 4 bases and J by 5 bases, 12 bases remained unmatched. The CDR3 spells CASSPRPGGSGDTQYF. The CDR3 DNA is TGTGCCAGCAGCCCGAGACCGGGAGGAAGTGGAGATACGCAGTATTTT.

The CDR3 DNA reads as TGTGCCAGCAGCGTGGCAGGAATAGGTAATCAGCCCCAGCATTTT. Translated: CASSVAGIGNQPQHF. This chain joins TRBV5-8 and TRBJ1-5, with unresolved D. The V end lost 4 bases, the J end lost 4 bases, and 15 bases lay between the germline ends. From germline, CDR1 is SGHTS and CDR2 YDEGEE. This CDR3 spans 15 amino acids.

This chain uses TRBV30 with TRBJ1-2; perhaps TRBD1 as D (5 bases). The CDR3 contains 14 residues. Germline CDR1 is GTSNPN and CDR2 is SVGIG (reference sequence). Trimming removed 0 bases from V and 8 bases from J, with 16 bases in between. The CDR3: CAWSVGGGPWGYTF. CDR3 sequence (DNA): TGTGCCTGGAGTGTCGGGGGGGGACCTTGGGGCTACACCTTC.

The chain recombines TRBV2 with TRBJ1-3; no firm D call. The V end lost 8 bases, the J end lost 2 bases, and 10 bases lay between the germline ends. Germline V gene lookup returns CDR1 SNHLY and CDR2 FYNNEI. The CDR3 is 13 residues long. CDR3: CASGWEPGNTIYF. In DNA, the CDR3 is TGTGCCAGCGGGTGGGAGCCTGGAAACACCATATATTTT.

The chain joins TRBV11-1 to TRBJ1-4; D is unresolved. Germline lookup yields CDR1 SGHAT and CDR2 FQDESV (reference sequence). The length of the CDR3 is 15 residues. V lost 4 bases, J lost 8 bases, and 17 bases lay in between. The CDR3, as DNA: TGTGCCAGCAGCTCCCGGGAAGATTTATTAGAAAAACTGTTTTTT. Protein: CASSSREDLLEKLFF.

This clone has just one count. The V and J genes are TRBV7-2 and TRBJ1-1; D is ambiguous. CDR1 is SGHTA and CDR2 is FQGNSA in the germline V gene. V was cut by 3 bases and J by 1 base, with 9 bases left in between. The CDR3 covers 14 residues. The DNA of the CDR3 is TGTGCCAGCAGCTTCGGGAGCGGGAACACTGAAGCTTTCTTT. It is translated as CASSFGSGNTEAFF.

The V gene is TRBV5-5, the J gene TRBJ2-2; D remains unclear. This CDR3 has 15 amino acids. V gave up 0 bases and J gave up 7 bases, with 13 bases separating them. Germline CDR1 and CDR2: SGHKS and YYEKEE (reference sequence). CDR3 DNA: TGTGCCAGCAGCTTGGGTATCTCGCTAGGCGGGGAGCTGTTTTTT. This codes for CASSLGISLGGELFF. Variable domain in full (rest from reference TRBV5-5 and TRBJ2-2): DAGVTQSPTHLIKTRGQQVTLRCSPISGHKSVSWYQQVLGQGPQFIFQYYEKEERGRGNFPDRFSARQFPNYSSELNVNALLLGDSALYLCASSLGISLGGELFFGEGSRLTVL.

CDR3 sequence (DNA): TGTGCCAGCAGTGAAGGGACAGGGATAATCTACGAGCAGTACTTC. It encodes CASSEGTGIIYEQYF. V is TRBV25-1 and J is TRBJ2-7; 9 bases match TRBD1. Unmatched junction bases numbered 5, after V lost 2 bases and J lost 3 bases. The CDR3 is made up of 15 amino acids. The germline CDR1 and CDR2 sequences are MGHDK and SYGVNS.

This rearrangement joins TRBV9 to TRBJ1-1, with 8 bases that match TRBD1. CDR1 and CDR2 from the germline V gene are SGDLS and YYNGEE. CDR3 size: 14 residues. V was clipped by 4 bases and J by 5 bases; unmatched bases: 7. CDR3 in amino acids: CASSPTDRATEAFF. DNA of the CDR3: TGTGCCAGCAGCCCGACGGACAGGGCGACTGAAGCTTTCTTT.

The chain joins TRBV28 to TRBJ1-3; D unclear. Germline lookup yields CDR1 MDHEN and CDR2 SYDVKM. Trimming removed 4 bases at V and 0 bases at J, with 19 bases between. CDR3 length equals 18 residues. CDR3 in amino acids: CASSSPSGFVVSGNTIYF. As DNA, the CDR3 is TGTGCCAGCAGTTCTCCTTCGGGTTTTGTGGTCTCTGGAAACACCATATATTTT.

The chain combines TRBV27 with TRBJ2-7; possible D gene TRBD1, 6 bases. The germline V gene encodes CDR1 MNHEY and CDR2 SMNVEV (reference sequence). Between the trimmed V and J ends, which lost 0 bases and 4 bases, there was a span of 7 bases. CDR3 length: 13 residues. The CDR3 reads CASSLSGAYEQYF. CDR3 in DNA: TGTGCCAGCAGTTTATCGGGGGCGTACGAGCAGTACTTC.

The chain joins TRBV27 to TRBJ1-4; TRBD1 matches at 7 bases. The CDR3 sequence is 14 residues long. The germline gives CDR1 MNHEY, CDR2 SMNVEV (reference sequence). V shed 2 bases, J shed 3 bases, and the junction held 0 bases outside the gene matches. The CDR3 loop reads CASSLQGANEKLFF. CDR3 coding DNA: TGTGCCAGCAGTTTACAGGGGGCTAATGAAAAACTGTTTTTT. Full variable domain (outside the CDR3, taken from reference TRBV27 and TRBJ1-4): EAQVTQNPRYLITVTGKKLTVTCSQNMNHEYMSWYRQDPGLGLRQIYYSMNVEVTDKGDVPEGYKVSRKEKRNFPLILESPSPNQTSLYFCASSLQGANEKLFFGSGTQLSVL.

The CDR3 loop is CASSYRQRLYEQYF. CDR3 nucleotides: TGTGCCAGCAGTTACCGACAGAGACTTTACGAGCAGTACTTC. The chain couples TRBV6-5 to TRBJ2-7, with D tentatively TRBD1 (5 bases). Trimming shortened V by 2 bases and J by 4 bases, and 12 bases separated the two germline ends. Per germline, CDR1 MNHEY and CDR2 SVGAGI. This CDR3 region has 14 residues.

The chain links TRBV7-2 to TRBJ2-3, with D unclear. The CDR3 runs to 12 residues. Germline-derived CDR1 and CDR2 are SGHTA and FQGNSA. Trimming left V 4 bases short and J 0 bases short, with 2 bases between. The CDR3 coding sequence is TGTGCCAGCAGCTCTAGCACAGATACGCAGTATTTT. It specifies CASSSSTDTQYF.

The gene calls are TRBV19 and TRBJ2-7, with 8 bases matching TRBD1. This CDR3 has 13 amino acids. The V and J ends lost 5 bases and 3 bases, in that order; junction bases with no gene match: 3. Germline CDR1 is LNHDA and CDR2 is SQIVND (reference sequence). The CDR3 coding sequence is TGTGCCAGTAGTGTCGACAGGGGCTACGAGCAGTACTTC. Amino acids: CASSVDRGYEQYF.

This chain joins TRBV15 and TRBJ2-7, with TRBD2 identical over 10 bases. The germline V gene has CDR1 LNHNV and CDR2 YYDKDF (reference sequence). This CDR3 comprises 15 residues. The J segment lost 7 bases and the V segment lost 3 bases, leaving 9 bases of the junction unmatched. CDR3 amino acids: CATSSSLAGVGEQYF. The CDR3 DNA reads as TGTGCCACCAGCAGCTCCCTAGCGGGAGTCGGGGAGCAGTACTTC. The complete variable domain, with remaining parts taken from reference TRBV15 and TRBJ2-7, reads DAMVIQNPRYQVTQFGKPVTLSCSQTLNHNVMYWYQQKSSQAPKLLFHYYDKDFNNEADTPDNFQSRRPNTSFCFLDIRSPGLGDTAMYLCATSSSLAGVGEQYFGPGTRLTVT.